A single sample gave rise to the 4 T cell receptor beta chains below, sequenced in a study of CD8+ T cells in alopecia areata. The treatment: oral pan-JAK inhibitor, 5-10 mg twice daily. After isolation, RNA underwent reverse transcription to generate cDNA as the sequencing template. Some clones are missing from TCRdb's copy, which holds only in-frame ones; the method was immunoSEQ multiplex PCR. Here the sample spans 150,000 to 200,000 clones, roughly 50% being singletons. The source was CD4+ T cells sorted from blood, collected between weeks 55 and 70, from a patient treated with tofacitinib. The origin of the receptors is a human donor with alopecia areata.

This clone was found a few times. The chain couples TRBV6-5 to TRBJ2-1; D perhaps matches TRBD1 (6 bases). Trimming pared 4 bases from V and 8 bases from J, leaving 18 bases between. This CDR3 comprises 15 residues. Germline V gene lookup returns CDR1 MNHEY and CDR2 SVGAGI. Written as DNA, the CDR3 is TGTGCCAGCAGTTCTCGGGACACAGCTGTCGATGAGCAGTTCTTC. Its translation: CASSSRDTAVDEQFF.

This chain joins TRBV2 and TRBJ2-5; no reliable D call. The CDR3 runs 13 residues. Trimming cost V 2 bases and J 7 bases, with 11 bases left between them. Germline CDR1 SNHLY, CDR2 FYNNEI. CDR3 loop: CASSEQPGRTQYF. The CDR3 DNA reads TGTGCCAGCAGTGAACAGCCTGGGCGGACCCAGTACTTC.

The CDR3 sequence: CASSHSDSYEQYF. CDR3 nucleotide sequence: TGTGCCAGCTCACACTCAGACAGCTACGAGCAGTACTTC. The V gene is TRBV18, the J gene TRBJ2-7; D may be TRBD1 (5 bases). The V end was cut by 4 bases, the J end by 3 bases, with 10 bases between. The CDR3 consists of 13 residues. CDR1 KGHSH and CDR2 LQKENI come from the germline V gene.

The chain carries TRBV2 and TRBJ1-5; possibly TRBD1 for D (6 bases). The V gene lost 8 bases and the J gene lost 0 bases, with 14 bases spanning the gap. Germline CDR1 reads SNHLY; CDR2 reads FYNNEI. The CDR3 extends over 15 amino acids. The CDR3 loop is CASLRDTASNQPQHF. For the CDR3, the DNA is TGTGCCAGCCTCCGGGACACAGCTAGCAATCAGCCCCAGCATTTT. The variable domain in full, completed from reference TRBV2 and TRBJ1-5, reads EPEVTQTPSHQVTQMGQEVILRCVPISNHLYFYWYRQILGQKVEFLVSFYNNEISEKSEIFDDQFSVERPDGSNFTLKIRSTKLEDSAMYFCASLRDTASNQPQHFGDGTRLSIL.